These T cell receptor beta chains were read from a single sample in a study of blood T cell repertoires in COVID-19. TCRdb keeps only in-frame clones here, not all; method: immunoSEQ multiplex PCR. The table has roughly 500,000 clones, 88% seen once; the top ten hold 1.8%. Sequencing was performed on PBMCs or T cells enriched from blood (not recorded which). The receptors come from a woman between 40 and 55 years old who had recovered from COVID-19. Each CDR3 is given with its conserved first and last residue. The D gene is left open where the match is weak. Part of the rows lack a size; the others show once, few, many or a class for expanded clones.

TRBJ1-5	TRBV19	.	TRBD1	CASDRGQPNQPQHF	TGTGCCAGTGACAGGGGTCAGCCTAATCAGCCCCAGCATTTT
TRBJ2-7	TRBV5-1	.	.	CASSGMDMFYEQYF	TGCGCCAGCAGCGGGATGGACATGTTCTACGAGCAGTACTTC
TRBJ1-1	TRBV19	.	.	CASMSTGGTLLAFF	TGTGCCAGTATGAGTACTGGAGGGACTCTTCTAGCTTTCTTT
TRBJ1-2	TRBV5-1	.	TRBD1	CASRPGTGRWTDYGYTF	TGCGCCAGCAGGCCCGGGACAGGGAGGTGGACCGACTATGGCTACACCTTC
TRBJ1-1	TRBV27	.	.	CASSLRQGNTEAFF	TGTGCCAGCAGTTTGCGGCAGGGTAACACTGAAGCTTTCTTT
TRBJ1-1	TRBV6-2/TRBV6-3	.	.	CASSAYLWAFF	TGTGCCAGCAGTGCCTATTTGTGGGCTTTCTTT
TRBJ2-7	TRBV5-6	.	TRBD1	CASRPGQGYYEQYF	TGTGCCAGCAGACCGGGACAGGGATACTACGAGCAGTACTTC
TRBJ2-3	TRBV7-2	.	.	CASSLQIGRGDTQYF	TGTGCCAGCAGCTTACAAATAGGGAGAGGAGATACGCAGTATTTT
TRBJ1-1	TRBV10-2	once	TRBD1	CASSATGDEAFF	TGCGCCAGCAGTGCTACAGGGGATGAAGCTTTCTTT
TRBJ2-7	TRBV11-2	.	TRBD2	CASSLTSGTYEQYF	TGTGCCAGCAGCTTAACTAGCGGCACCTACGAGCAGTACTTC
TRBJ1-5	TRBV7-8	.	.	CASSLEQFSYSNQPQHF	TGTGCCAGCAGCTTAGAACAGTTTTCATATAGCAATCAGCCCCAGCATTTT
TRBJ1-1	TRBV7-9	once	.	CASSLLRGLAFF	TGTGCCAGCAGCTTATTAAGGGGGTTGGCTTTCTTT
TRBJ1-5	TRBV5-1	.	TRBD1	CASSSSGQRNQPQHF	TGCGCCAGCAGCTCTTCGGGACAGAGGAATCAGCCCCAGCATTTT
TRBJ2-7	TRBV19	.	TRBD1	CASSNRDRESYEQYF	TGTGCCAGTAGTAACCGGGACAGGGAGTCCTACGAGCAGTACTTC
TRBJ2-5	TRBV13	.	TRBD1	CASSSGTGGPETQYF	TGTGCCAGCAGCTCCGGGACAGGCGGCCCGGAGACCCAGTACTTC
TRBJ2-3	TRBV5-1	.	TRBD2	CASSLVYLAGAPDTQYF	TGCGCCAGCAGCTTGGTGTATCTAGCGGGAGCCCCAGATACGCAGTATTTT
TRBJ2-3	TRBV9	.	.	CASSPKLRRAGTDTQYF	TGTGCCAGCAGCCCAAAACTCCGGAGGGCTGGCACAGATACGCAGTATTTT
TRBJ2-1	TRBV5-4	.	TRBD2	CASSLATSGRSYNEQFF	TGTGCCAGCAGCTTGGCAACTAGCGGGCGCTCCTACAATGAGCAGTTCTTC
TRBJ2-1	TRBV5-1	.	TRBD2	CASSLSAGGNNEQFF	TGCGCCAGCAGCTTGTCGGCGGGAGGAAACAATGAGCAGTTCTTC
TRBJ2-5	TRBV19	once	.	CASSTLNGPRRGTQYF	TGTGCCAGTAGTACCCTGAATGGACCGAGGCGGGGGACCCAGTACTTC
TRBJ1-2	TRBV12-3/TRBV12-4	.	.	CASSTAGHGYTF	TGTGCCAGCAGTACCGCAGGGCATGGCTACACCTTC
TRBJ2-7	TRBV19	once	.	CASRNSFSYEQYF	TGTGCCAGTAGGAACAGCTTTTCCTACGAGCAGTACTTC
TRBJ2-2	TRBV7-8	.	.	CASSLNGINTGELFF	TGTGCCAGCAGCTTAAACGGTATAAACACCGGGGAGCTGTTTTTT
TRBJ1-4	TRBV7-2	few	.	CASSPRGGSEKLFF	TGTGCCAGCAGCCCCCGCGGGGGGTCTGAAAAACTGTTTTTT
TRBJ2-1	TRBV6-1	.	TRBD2	CASSEPSSGRAGYNEQFF	TGTGCCAGCAGCGAACCTTCTAGCGGGAGAGCCGGCTACAATGAGCAGTTCTTC
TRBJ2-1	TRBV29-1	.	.	CSVEEVPGLTRMSSYNEQFF	TGCAGCGTTGAAGAAGTACCTGGACTAACAAGGATGAGCTCCTACAATGAGCAGTTCTTC
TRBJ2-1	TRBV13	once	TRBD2	CASSRSIWTRSDDNEQFF	TGTGCCAGCAGCCGCTCAATTTGGACTAGGAGTGATGACAATGAGCAGTTCTTC
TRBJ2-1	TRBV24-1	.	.	CATFRSGVEQFF	TGTGCCACCTTTCGTAGCGGCGTTGAGCAGTTCTTC
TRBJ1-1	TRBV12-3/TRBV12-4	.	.	CASTTRGREAFF	TGTGCCAGCACCACCAGGGGCAGGGAAGCTTTCTTT
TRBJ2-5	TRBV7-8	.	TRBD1	CASSPRLTGEETQYF	TGTGCCAGCAGCCCAAGGCTCACAGGGGAAGAGACCCAGTACTTC
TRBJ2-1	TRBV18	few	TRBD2	CASSPSSGRYYNEQFF	TGTGCCAGCTCACCATCTAGCGGGAGGTATTACAATGAGCAGTTCTTC
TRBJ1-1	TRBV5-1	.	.	CASSLDRANTEAFF	TGCGCCAGCAGCTTGGACAGGGCAAACACTGAAGCTTTCTTT
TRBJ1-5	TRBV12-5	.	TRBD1	CASAPDRGLSNQPQHF	TGTGCTAGTGCCCCGGACAGGGGGCTCAGCAATCAGCCCCAGCATTTT
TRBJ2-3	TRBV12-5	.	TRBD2	CASGLVRLAGVFRSTDTQYF	TGTGCTAGTGGTTTGGTACGGTTAGCGGGAGTATTCCGGAGCACAGATACGCAGTATTTT
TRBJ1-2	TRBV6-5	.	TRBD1	CASTFRGTGGRGYTF	TGTGCCAGCACCTTTCGGGGGACAGGGGGGCGAGGCTACACCTTC
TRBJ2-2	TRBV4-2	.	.	CASSQVFTSWDTGELFF	TGTGCCAGCAGCCAAGTTTTCACTAGCTGGGACACCGGGGAGCTGTTTTTT
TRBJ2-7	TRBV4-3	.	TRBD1	CASSRGQKFYEQYF	TGCGCCAGCAGCCGGGGACAGAAGTTCTACGAGCAGTACTTC
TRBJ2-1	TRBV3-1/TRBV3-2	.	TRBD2	CASSQEDLAGSYNEQFF	TGTGCCAGCAGCCAAGAGGACCTAGCGGGCTCCTACAATGAGCAGTTCTTC
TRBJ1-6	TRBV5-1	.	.	CASSSESRGTSPLHF	TGCGCCAGCAGCTCAGAGTCGCGGGGCACCTCACCCCTCCACTTT
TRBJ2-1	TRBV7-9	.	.	CASSFILAIGYNEQFF	TGTGCCAGCAGCTTTATCCTTGCCATCGGCTACAATGAGCAGTTCTTC
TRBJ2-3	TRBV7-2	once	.	CASSFRERSTDTQYF	TGTGCCAGCAGCTTCCGGGAGCGGAGCACAGATACGCAGTATTTT
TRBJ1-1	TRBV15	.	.	CATGVQGLMNTEAFF	TGTGCCACCGGCGTGCAGGGGCTGATGAACACTGAAGCTTTCTTT
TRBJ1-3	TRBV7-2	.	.	CASSYSGTFSGNTIYF	TGTGCCAGCAGTTACTCCGGGACATTCTCTGGAAACACCATATATTTT